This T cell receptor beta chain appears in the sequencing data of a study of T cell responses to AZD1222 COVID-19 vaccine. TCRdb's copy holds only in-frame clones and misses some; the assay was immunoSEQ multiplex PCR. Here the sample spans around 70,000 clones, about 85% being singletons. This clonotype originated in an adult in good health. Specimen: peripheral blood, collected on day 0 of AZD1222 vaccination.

The chain's CDR3 is CASQLGVSNYGYTF. CDR3 DNA: TGTGCCAGTCAATTGGGAGTCTCCAACTATGGCTACACCTTC. V and J are TRBV5-6 and TRBJ1-2; D ambiguous. Germline loops: CDR1 SGHDT, CDR2 YYEEEE. The CDR3 contains 14 residues. V gave up 8 bases and J gave up 2 bases, with 16 bases separating them.